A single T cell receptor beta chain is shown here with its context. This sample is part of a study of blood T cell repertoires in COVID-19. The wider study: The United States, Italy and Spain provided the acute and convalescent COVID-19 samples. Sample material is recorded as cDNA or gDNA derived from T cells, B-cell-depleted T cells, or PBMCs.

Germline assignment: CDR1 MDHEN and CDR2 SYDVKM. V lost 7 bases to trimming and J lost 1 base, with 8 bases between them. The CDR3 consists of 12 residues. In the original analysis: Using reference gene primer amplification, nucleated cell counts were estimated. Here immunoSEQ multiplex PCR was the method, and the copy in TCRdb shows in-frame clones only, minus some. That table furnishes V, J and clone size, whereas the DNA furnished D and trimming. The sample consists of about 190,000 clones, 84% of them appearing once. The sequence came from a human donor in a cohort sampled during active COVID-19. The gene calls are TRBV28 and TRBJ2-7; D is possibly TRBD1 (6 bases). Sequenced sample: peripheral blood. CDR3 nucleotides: TGTGCCAGCAATGGACAGTCCTACGAGCAGTACTTC. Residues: CASNGQSYEQYF.